This TCR beta chain is from a study of blood T cell repertoires in COVID-19. Study at large: COVID-19 samples collected from the United States, Italy and Spain covered acute and convalescent phases. The analysed material was cDNA or gDNA that came from T cells, B-cell-depleted T cells, or PBMCs.

Original processing notes: Amplification of reference gene primers was used by the study to estimate nucleated cell counts. Clones were read by immunoSEQ multiplex PCR, and TCRdb kept only the in-frame ones, dropping some. V, J and clone size are taken as reported in that table, and D and trimming were inferred from the DNA itself. The data hold around 100,000 clones, with about 90% observed a single time. The CDR3 is 14 amino acids. Germline V gives CDR1 SGHTA, CDR2 FQGNSA. V shed 6 bases and J 4 bases; nucleotides not matched to a gene: 5. The TCR sequence derives from a woman aged 55-70 years with acute or convalescent COVID-19. The sample was peripheral blood. The rearrangement joins TRBV7-2 to TRBJ2-2; TRBD1 agrees at 7 bases. CDR3 sequence reads: CASRGGAATGELFF. CDR3 in DNA: TGTGCCAGCAGAGGGGGCGCGGCCACCGGGGAGCTGTTTTTT.